This TCR beta chain was found in a study of response to subunit inactivated influenza vaccine. TCRdb passed the RT-PCR reads through MiXCR, listing each CDR3 protein once. Among fewer than 800,000 distinct CDR3 sequences, around 16% were seen once, and the ten largest hold roughly 10%. The V end was cut by 3 bases, the J end by 2 bases, with 8 bases between. Germline V lookup: CDR1 SQVTM, CDR2 ANQGSEA. The CDR3 consists of 12 residues. This clonotype was obtained from a middle-aged man who received an inactivated influenza vaccine. The V gene is TRBV29-1, the J gene TRBJ2-7; no firm D call. The sample in question was PBMCs from blood, obtained about 11 days after vaccination. The CDR3 coding sequence is TGCAGCGTTGAGAACGGAGCCTACGAGCAGTACTTC. Amino acids: CSVENGAYEQYF.